The present T cell receptor (beta chain) was sequenced within a study of cytotoxic CD8 clonotypes in ibrutinib-treated CLL (dated by TCRdb to the early 2020s). Regarding the research as a whole: In this cohort, some 16 patients were treatment-naive and 11 to 12 were relapsed/refractory, while fewer than 18 had unmutated IGHV. Partial responses were observed in approximately 24 patients and complete responses in 2; after a median follow-up of roughly 72 months, remission was maintained in 14 patients and progression was observed in some 12. Response samples were obtained after a median of roughly 13 months of treatment, with a range of roughly 6 to 36 months. Samples averaged about 260,000 productive templates and some 96,000 productive rearrangements. Longitudinal samples were obtainable from about 30% of the roughly 86 participants in the trial. Cryopreserved peripheral blood mononuclear cells were obtained before treatment, at response, and at either sustained remission or disease progression. Every remission and progressive disease sample was obtained while ibrutinib was still being received by the patients.

The time point label here, explained by the study, means: about a year on ibrutinib. For TCR beta library preparation, 1.5 to 2 micrograms of genomic DNA were isolated from cryopreserved PBMCs. High-throughput TCR beta sequencing was performed on longitudinal blood samples from CLL patients receiving ibrutinib monotherapy. The patients took part in an open-label, single-center phase 2 trial of ibrutinib monotherapy. To note about this clone: The target of this receptor is not known. Base qualities are not provided; no much larger clone lies one nucleotide away.

The goal of deep resolution MiSeq sequencing was a depth between 1 in 1 million and 1 in 200,000 T cells, and coverage averaged 10x per clonotype. The immunoSEQ hsTCRB Kit was used to generate TCR beta libraries. The published analysis was carried out like this. ImmunoSEQ Data Assistant and ImmunoSEQ Analyzer were used for data analysis, and V, D and J genes were assigned according to IMGT definitions. Clonality, which ranges from 0 to 1, was calculated by subtracting the normalized Shannon entropy of productive rearrangement frequencies from one. Public clonotype analysis was restricted to overrepresented clonotypes comprising at least 0.05% of each patient's repertoire. Some 13 repertoires from age-matched healthy donors, obtained from immuneACCESS, served as clonality controls. The table comes from immuneACCESS by way of TCRdb, which keeps in-frame sequences with V and J called. Part of the clones is missing from these tables; in studies checked, under half for an unresolved V gene and the rest for unknown reasons. The V and J calls and clone size come from that table; D and trimming were worked out from the DNA. The sample table holds 160,000 or so clones, of which 70% to 85% were seen once. Approximately 2% of the sample rests with the top ten.

There are 16 amino acids in the CDR3, from cysteine to phenylalanine inclusive. The kept DNA is CDR3 alone, 48 bases in frame from the first base. From the germline V gene, CDR1 is MNHNS and CDR2 is SASEGT. V and J are trimmed by 3 bases and 6 bases, and the gene matches miss 8 bases of the junction. Broad study findings and their caveats: Public clonotypes were rare and either contracted or stayed stable during treatment, and the rise in clonality at ibrutinib response reflected the expansion of private clonotypes. Clonality increased at ibrutinib response, stayed stable in sustained remission, and fell back toward baseline at progression. At baseline, clonality was higher than in age-matched healthy donors and showed a strong correlation with circulating CD8+ T-cell counts. Sampling times were not matched between sustained-remission and progressing patients, and lymph node repertoires were not studied.

This sequence was found in a human donor with chronic lymphocytic leukemia. The sequencing used PBMCs, collected after 12 months of ibrutinib treatment. The chain is encoded by TRBV6-1 joined to TRBJ2-3, with 11 junctional bases fitting TRBD1. The DNA reads as follows: TGTGCCAGCAGTGATCTGGACAGGGGGCGAGACGATACGCAGTATTTT. Translation gives CASSDLDRGRDDTQYF.